The following is a TCR beta chain sequence with its context. The antigen remains undetermined. PCR amplification relied on 60 Vbeta primers (plus 13 Jbeta primers). Here immunoSEQ multiplex PCR was the method, and the copy in TCRdb shows in-frame clones only, minus some. The sample carries about 120,000 clones, around 82% recorded once. This sample is part of a study of cytomegalovirus exposure and HLA in healthy donors. Germline loops: CDR1 LGHNA, CDR2 YNFKEQ. The length of the CDR3 is 16 residues. The V gene lost 0 bases and the J gene lost 3 bases, with 14 bases spanning the gap. Study-level results: Excluded were some V segments that proved indistinguishable, including TRBV6-2 and TRBV6-3. The study listed under 200 cytomegalovirus-associated TCR beta chains. Presence/absence analyses assumed roughly uniform sequencing depth across donors.

The source material was PBMCs. The sequence came from a man younger than 40 in good health and CMV-seropositive. J is TRBJ2-5 and V is TRBV4-2, with a possible D match to TRBD2 (6 bases). In DNA, the CDR3 is TGTGCCAGCAGCCAAGATACTAAGCGGAGGGAAGAGACCCAGTACTTC. Translated: CASSQDTKRREETQYF.